This T cell receptor beta chain appears in the sequencing data of a study of T cell changes during pregnancy in multiple sclerosis. Looked up from germline, CDR1 is SQVTM and CDR2 is ANQGSEA. The V and J ends lost 4 bases and 5 bases respectively, with 11 bases between them. CDR3 length: 13 amino acids. Assay: immunoSEQ multiplex PCR; the TCRdb copy retains only in-frame clones and omits some. Here the sample spans around 69,000 clones, 90% to 95% being singletons. This clone was counted once. The V gene is TRBV29-1, the J gene TRBJ2-2, with a tentative D call TRBD2 (5 bases). The sequence was collected from a female donor with multiple sclerosis, enrolled in a pregnancy study. The sample was CD8+ T cells from peripheral blood mononuclear cells, taken before pregnancy. CDR3 nucleotide sequence: TGCAGCGTTGCGGGATCTAGGACCGGGGAGCTGTTTTTT. As protein: CSVAGSRTGELFF.